The 32 T cell receptor beta chains reported below all come from one sample, sequenced in a study of radiotherapy plus CTLA-4 blockade in lung cancer. Profiling relied on immunoSEQ multiplex PCR, and the TCRdb table lists in-frame clones only, not all of them. The sample yields under 90,000 clones, around 72% seen once. The sample consisted of peripheral blood, taken from a patient treated with radiotherapy plus ipilimumab. The receptors were sampled from a human donor with non-small cell lung cancer that progressed on radiotherapy plus ipilimumab.

CDR3 region: CASTGTGGTGANVLTF. DNA of the CDR3: TGTGCCAGCACAGGGACAGGGGGAACGGGGGCCAACGTCCTGACTTTC. V and J are TRBV2 and TRBJ2-6; 11 nucleotides align to TRBD1. The CDR3 runs to 16 residues. V lost 7 bases to trimming and J lost 4 bases; unmatched junction nucleotides: 6. Germline CDR1 is SNHLY and CDR2 is FYNNEI. Variable domain in full (rest from reference TRBV2 and TRBJ2-6): EPEVTQTPSHQVTQMGQEVILRCVPISNHLYFYWYRQILGQKVEFLVSFYNNEISEKSEIFDDQFSVERPDGSNFTLKIRSTKLEDSAMYFCASTGTGGTGANVLTFGAGSRLTVL.

This clone was counted between two and nine times. The chain couples TRBV15 to TRBJ1-4, with TRBD1 identical over 8 bases. The germline V gene encodes CDR1 LNHNV and CDR2 YYDKDF (reference sequence). After removal of 5 bases from V and 12 bases from J, the junction contained 11 bases not matched to a gene. The CDR3 runs 14 residues. Written as DNA, the CDR3 is TGTGCCACCAGCTCCCGGGACAGGCCGCACGAACTGTTTTTT. Protein: CATSSRDRPHELFF.

This chain uses TRBV19 with TRBJ2-5, with D perhaps matching TRBD1 or TRBD2 (5 bases each). The CDR3 totals 12 residues. Germline V CDR1 and CDR2: LNHDA, SQIVND (reference sequence). The V gene lost 8 bases and the J gene lost 5 bases, with 12 bases spanning the gap. CDR3 DNA: TGTGCCAGTGGGACCGAAGTGGAGACCCAGTACTTC. It is translated as CASGTEVETQYF. The full variable domain, in which reference TRBV19 and TRBJ2-5 provide the parts outside the CDR3, is DGGITQSPKYLFRKEGQNVTLSCEQNLNHDAMYWYRQDPGQGLRLIYYSQIVNDFQKGDIAEGYSVSREKKESFPLTVTSAQKNPTAFYLCASGTEVETQYFGPGTRLLVL.

This clone has a handful of counts. The chain employs TRBV5-1 and TRBJ2-7; the D gene is possibly TRBD2 (6 bases). V was trimmed by 6 bases and J by 0 bases, leaving 22 bases between them. CDR1 is SGHRS and CDR2 is YFSETQ in the germline V gene. CDR3 length: 17 amino acids. Here the CDR3 DNA reads TGCGCCAGCACCCCTACCCCCGGGACTTATATCTCCTACGAGCAGTACTTC. Protein: CASTPTPGTYISYEQYF.

This clone was detected once. As DNA, the CDR3 is TGTGCCAGCAGTGAATCAGGGGACAGGGGCTACGAGCAGTACTTC. Translated: CASSESGDRGYEQYF. This chain connects TRBV25-1 to TRBJ2-7; 10 bases are a match to TRBD1. V gave up 1 base and J gave up 3 bases; unmatched junction bases: 3. Germline assignment: CDR1 MGHDK and CDR2 SYGVNS. The CDR3 runs to 15 residues.

The chain employs TRBV18 and TRBJ2-5; D is ambiguous. V shed 3 bases and J shed 1 base, with 9 bases lying between them. Germline V gives CDR1 KGHSH, CDR2 LQKENI. The CDR3 contains 14 residues. CDR3 sequence: CASSPDTVQETQYF. The CDR3 nucleotides are TGTGCCAGCTCACCCGACACCGTCCAAGAGACCCAGTACTTC.

The V gene is TRBV9, the J gene TRBJ2-7; D gene ambiguous. V lost 4 bases and J 4 bases, leaving 12 bases between the germline ends. Germline CDR1 SGDLS, CDR2 YYNGEE. This CDR3 has 13 amino acids. CDR3 protein: CASSPEETYEQYF. For the CDR3, the DNA is TGTGCCAGCAGCCCAGAGGAGACTTACGAGCAGTACTTC.

This clone was detected only a few times. The chain employs TRBV6-5 and TRBJ2-7; possible D gene TRBD2, 7 bases. CDR3 length: 15 residues. V lost 4 bases to trimming and J lost 3 bases, with 16 bases between them. The V gene's germline CDR1 is MNHEY and CDR2 SVGAGI. The CDR3 protein is CASSLGGDIYYEQYF. CDR3 nucleotides: TGTGCCAGCAGTTTAGGGGGGGACATTTACTACGAGCAGTACTTC.

The chain carries TRBV30 and TRBJ1-1; TRBD1 matches at 9 bases. The CDR3 contains 14 residues. V dropped 5 bases and J dropped 3; count of bases not matched to a gene: 7. CDR1 and CDR2 from the germline V gene are GTSNPN and SVGIG (reference sequence). The DNA of the CDR3 is TGTGCCTGGGACAGGGGGGGGCCGTACACTGAAGCTTTCTTT. This translates into CAWDRGGPYTEAFF.

This clone appeared once. The V call is TRBV9, the J call TRBJ1-1; D is unclear. Between the trimmed V and J ends, which lost 0 bases and 10 bases, there was a span of 19 bases. Germline V CDR1 and CDR2: SGDLS, YYNGEE. The length of the CDR3 is 15 residues. CDR3 amino acids: CASSVAASSSSPAFF. CDR3 DNA: TGTGCCAGCAGCGTAGCTGCATCGTCCTCGTCTCCAGCTTTCTTT.

The genes are TRBV5-1 and TRBJ1-2; 8 nucleotides align to TRBD1. Germline loops: CDR1 SGHRS, CDR2 YFSETQ. The CDR3 is made up of 15 amino acids. Trimming took 0 bases from V and 3 from J; bases not matched to a gene: 4. The CDR3 protein is CASSLGGQGDYGYTF. The DNA of the CDR3 is TGCGCCAGCAGCTTGGGCGGACAGGGAGACTATGGCTACACCTTC.

This clone has only one observation. The genes are TRBV7-9 and TRBJ2-7; a weak D match, TRBD1 (5 bases). CDR3 length: 15 residues. Between the trimmed V and J ends, which lost 0 bases and 0 bases, there was a span of 9 bases. The germline V gene has CDR1 SEHNR and CDR2 FQNEAQ (reference sequence). The CDR3 sequence is CASSLAREPSYEQYF. The CDR3 DNA reads as TGTGCCAGCAGCTTAGCCAGGGAACCCTCCTACGAGCAGTACTTC.

V usage is TRBV6-6 and J usage is TRBJ2-7, with TRBD2 identical over 9 bases. This CDR3 has 16 amino acids. Germline V gene sequence: CDR1 MNHNY, CDR2 SVGAGI (reference sequence). Trimming took 0 bases from V and 2 from J; bases not matched to a gene: 5. DNA of the CDR3: TGTGCCAGCAGTTACTCATCCAGCGGGGGGACCTACGAGCAGTACTTC. Translated: CASSYSSSGGTYEQYF.

J is TRBJ2-3 and V is TRBV19; 7 nucleotides line up with TRBD2. After removal of 1 base from V and 0 bases from J, the junction contained 4 bases not matched to a gene. CDR1 is LNHDA and CDR2 is SQIVND in the germline V gene (reference sequence). This CDR3 comprises 16 residues. The CDR3 sequence is CASSIASGSSTDTQYF. The CDR3 DNA follows: TGTGCCAGTAGTATAGCTAGCGGATCTAGCACAGATACGCAGTATTTT.

The chain couples TRBV5-4 to TRBJ1-2; 8 bases map to TRBD1. Trimming at V came to 3 bases and at J to 8 bases, leaving 9 bases not matched to a gene. The CDR3 runs to 14 residues. Per the germline V gene, CDR1 is SGHNT and CDR2 is YYREEE (reference sequence). The CDR3 region is CASSSSDRADGYTF. DNA of the CDR3: TGTGCCAGCAGCTCCTCGGACAGGGCGGACGGCTACACCTTC.

The rearrangement uses TRBV4-2 and TRBJ2-4, with a possible D match to TRBD1 (7 bases). From germline, CDR1 is LGHNA and CDR2 YNFKEQ. CDR3 size: 19 residues. Trimming removed 2 bases at V and 3 bases at J, with 23 bases between. CDR3 protein: CASSQSIIQGGLGKNIQYF. The CDR3 DNA reads as TGTGCCAGCAGCCAAAGTATAATCCAGGGGGGATTAGGCAAAAACATTCAGTACTTC.

This chain joins TRBV18 and TRBJ1-2; 7 bases fit TRBD1. Germline V gene sequence: CDR1 KGHSH, CDR2 LQKENI. The CDR3 contains 13 residues. The V gene end was trimmed by 5 bases and the J gene end by 8 bases; junction bases not matched to a gene: 8. DNA of the CDR3: TGTGCCAGCTCAGCCGGGACAGTTGGGGGCTACACCTTC. It yields the protein CASSAGTVGGYTF.

This clone has only a few counts. The same CDR3 is also encoded by other DNA sequences in this sample. The gene calls are TRBV5-1 and TRBJ2-1, with D hard to call. Germline CDR1 SGHRS, CDR2 YFSETQ. The ends were cut back, 0 bases at V and 8 bases at J, with 12 bases in the middle. This CDR3 is built from 14 residues. The CDR3 region has the DNA TGCGCCAGCAGCTTGGCGCAGGCTGGGGATGAGCAGTTCTTC. Amino acid sequence: CASSLAQAGDEQFF.

The chain joins TRBV12-5 to TRBJ1-1; TRBD1 might be the D (5 bases). The CDR3 is 17 amino acids. CDR1 is LGHNT, CDR2 FRNRAP, per germline. Between the trimmed V and J ends, which lost 3 bases and 1 base, there was a span of 18 bases. CDR3 region: CASGFWGGSGTNTEAFF. For the CDR3, the DNA is TGTGCTAGTGGTTTTTGGGGCGGGAGTGGCACGAACACTGAAGCTTTCTTT.

The V and J genes are TRBV15 and TRBJ2-7; 9 bases map to TRBD1. The germline V gene encodes CDR1 LNHNV and CDR2 YYDKDF (reference sequence). V was clipped by 0 bases and J by 6 bases; unmatched bases: 9. The CDR3 extends over 16 amino acids. The CDR3 loop reads CATSREPRDREGEQYF. The CDR3 DNA reads as TGTGCCACCAGCAGAGAGCCCCGGGACAGGGAAGGCGAGCAGTACTTC.

The CDR3 region is CASSSIQGGLNEQFF. The CDR3 DNA reads as TGTGCCAGCAGCTCCATACAGGGGGGTTTGAATGAGCAGTTCTTC. The chain carries TRBV5-4 and TRBJ2-1; 8 nucleotides match TRBD1. Germline V gene data show CDR1 as SGHNT and CDR2 as YYREEE (reference sequence). CDR3 length: 15 amino acids. Trimming at V came to 3 bases and at J to 7 bases, leaving 9 bases not matched to a gene.

V and J are TRBV19 and TRBJ2-1; the D gene is possibly TRBD1 (6 bases). Per germline, CDR1 LNHDA and CDR2 SQIVND (reference sequence). The CDR3 has 17 amino acids. V lost 5 bases and J 7 bases, leaving 24 bases between the germline ends. CDR3 region: CASSPFLSYRVQNEQFF. CDR3 bases: TGTGCCAGTAGTCCTTTTTTAAGCTACAGGGTTCAGAATGAGCAGTTCTTC.

Here the CDR3 DNA reads TGTGCCAGTAGTATACGGTCGACGGAACCCCTCCACTTT. This codes for CASSIRSTEPLHF. J is TRBJ1-6 and V is TRBV19; D is uncertain. Between the trimmed V and J ends, which lost 2 bases and 12 bases, there was a span of 11 bases. This CDR3 spans 13 amino acids. Looked up from germline, CDR1 is LNHDA and CDR2 is SQIVND (reference sequence).

V gene TRBV5-6 combines with J gene TRBJ2-3; 8 nucleotides align to TRBD2. Germline V lookup: CDR1 SGHDT, CDR2 YYEEEE. The trim removed 4 bases at V and 6 bases at J, leaving 16 bases unmatched. The CDR3 spans 17 residues. The CDR3 DNA reads as TGTGCCAGCAGCCTGCGCCCGGGGCGGGGGGCCCCCGATACGCAGTATTTT. It translates to CASSLRPGRGAPDTQYF.

J is TRBJ1-1 and V is TRBV5-1; TRBD1 matches 11 bases. With 4 bases clipped from V and 1 base from J, the junction kept 9 bases outside the gene matches. The CDR3 loop spans 17 amino acids. Germline CDR1 and CDR2: SGHRS and YFSETQ. CDR3 sequence: CASSGGGQGGRNTEAFF. The CDR3 DNA is TGCGCCAGCAGCGGTGGGGGACAGGGGGGCCGGAACACTGAAGCTTTCTTT.

V and J are TRBV27 and TRBJ2-1; D not certain. The CDR3 length is 17 residues. The V gene lost 2 bases and the J gene lost 0 bases, with 14 bases spanning the gap. Germline CDR1 is MNHEY and CDR2 is SMNVEV (reference sequence). This CDR3 is CASSLGHNDLSYNEQFF. For the CDR3, the DNA is TGTGCCAGCAGTTTAGGTCACAATGACCTCTCCTACAATGAGCAGTTCTTC.

The chain is built from TRBV28 and TRBJ1-5; possibly TRBD1 for D (6 bases). CDR3 length: 15 residues. V gave up 3 bases and J gave up 3 bases, with 12 bases separating them. Germline V gene data show CDR1 as MDHEN and CDR2 as SYDVKM. CDR3 protein: CASSLEQGLNQPQHF. CDR3 nucleotides: TGTGCCAGCAGTTTGGAACAGGGACTCAATCAGCCCCAGCATTTT. Combining the CDR3 with reference TRBV28 and TRBJ1-5 gives the whole variable domain DVKVTQSSRYLVKRTGEKVFLECVQDMDHENMFWYRQDPGLGLRLIYFSYDVKMKEKGDIPEGYSVSREKKERFSLILESASTNQTSMYLCASSLEQGLNQPQHFGDGTRLSIL.

As DNA, the CDR3 is TGCGCCAGCAGCCAGGCGCCACAGTCCTACGAGCAGTACTTC. Translating it yields CASSQAPQSYEQYF. The chain employs TRBV4-1 and TRBJ2-7; D uncertain. Trimming took 3 bases from V and 1 from J, leaving 10 bases between them. The CDR3 is 14 amino acids. Germline lookup yields CDR1 MGHRA and CDR2 YSYEKL.

This chain uses TRBV27 with TRBJ2-2; TRBD1 aligns across 7 bases. The CDR3 extends over 15 amino acids. The V and J ends lost 3 bases and 1 base, in that order; junction bases with no gene match: 2. Germline assignment: CDR1 MNHEY and CDR2 SMNVEV (reference sequence). DNA for the CDR3: TGTGCCAGCAGTTTGACAGGGTGGAACACCGGGGAGCTGTTTTTT. It encodes CASSLTGWNTGELFF.

This chain links TRBV19 with TRBJ2-5; 9 bases line up with TRBD1. This CDR3 has 17 residues. Germline V gene sequence: CDR1 LNHDA, CDR2 SQIVND (reference sequence). V shed 9 bases and J 5 bases; nucleotides not matched to a gene: 19. CDR3 sequence: CASRSRPGTGYVETQYF. CDR3 DNA sequence: TGTGCCAGCCGGTCGCGCCCGGGGACAGGGTATGTGGAGACCCAGTACTTC.

This clone has just a few counts. The gene calls are TRBV2 and TRBJ2-3; D is unresolved. Germline V CDR1 and CDR2: SNHLY, FYNNEI. CDR3 length: 14 residues. Trimming took off 10 bases at V and 0 bases at J, with 14 bases between the two ends. The CDR3 DNA sequence: TGTGCCACCTCCCGGCTAACTAGCACAGATACGCAGTATTTT. Translating it yields CATSRLTSTDTQYF.

This clone was observed a few times. J is TRBJ2-1 and V is TRBV4-1, with D perhaps being TRBD1 or TRBD2 (5 bases each). Germline V gene lookup returns CDR1 MGHRA and CDR2 YSYEKL. Trimming removed 4 bases at V and 14 bases at J, with 15 bases between. The CDR3 is 12 residues long. Here the CDR3 reads CASSPSPGPKFF. The CDR3 DNA is TGCGCCAGCAGCCCTTCCCCGGGGCCGAAGTTCTTC.